This T cell receptor (beta chain) was identified during a study of identical twins. Study results and limitations: Within cord blood, abundant beta clonotypes carried fewer insertions, but memory repertoires showed no such trend. An excess of low generation probability was shown by twin-shared out-of-frame alpha sequences.

With 4 bases clipped from V and 2 bases from J, the junction kept 3 bases outside the gene matches. The CDR3 runs to 14 residues. CDR1 and CDR2 from the germline V gene are SQVTM and ANQGSEA. This clonotype was observed a few times. Its antigen is unknown. TCRdb reanalysed the 5' RACE reads using MiXCR and keeps one entry per CDR3 protein. This table holds hundreds of thousands of distinct CDR3 sequences, 8.5% to 9% found once. These same records also appear under a second study, on yellow fever vaccine responses in identical twins.

This sequence was found in a woman aged 18-29 years in good health. Sequenced: PBMCs. V is TRBV29-1 and J is TRBJ2-1, with 9 positions matching TRBD2. In DNA form, the CDR3 reads TGCAGCGTTGGGACTAGCGCAGCCTACAATGAGCAGTTCTTC. Its protein product is CSVGTSAAYNEQFF.